Each of the 21 T cell receptor beta chains below was sequenced from the same sample in a study of cytomegalovirus exposure and HLA in healthy donors. Primers for the PCR totalled 60 Vbeta and 13 Jbeta. TCRdb's copy holds only in-frame clones and misses some; the assay was immunoSEQ multiplex PCR. This table has 37,000 or so clones, roughly 80% appearing once. The source material was PBMCs. The receptors shown here come from a woman in her thirties or forties in good health and CMV-seronegative.

The V and J genes are TRBV6-5 and TRBJ2-7; D is perhaps TRBD2 (6 bases). The CDR3 has 13 residues. CDR1 is MNHEY, CDR2 SVGAGI, per germline. With 4 bases removed from V and 3 bases from J, the gap between germline ends came to 10 bases. CDR3 loop: CASSWRVGYEQYF. CDR3 coding DNA: TGTGCCAGCAGTTGGAGGGTGGGCTACGAGCAGTACTTC.

In its sample, this clone was seen once. The chain links TRBV27 to TRBJ2-3; 8 positions agree with TRBD2. The CDR3 is 15 residues long. Unmatched junction bases numbered 4, after V lost 0 bases and J lost 5 bases. CDR1 and CDR2 (germline): MNHEY, SMNVEV (reference sequence). CDR3 in DNA: TGTGCCAGCAGTTTATCTTTAGCGGGGATAGATACGCAGTATTTT. Protein sequence: CASSLSLAGIDTQYF.

The chain joins TRBV7-3 to TRBJ2-5; 8 bases map to TRBD2. The V segment lost 5 bases and the J segment 5 bases; nucleotides outside the gene matches: 10. In germline, CDR1 is SGHTA, CDR2 FQGTGA. There are 15 residues in the CDR3. This CDR3 is CASSPTGGRSETQYF. CDR3 sequence (DNA): TGTGCCAGCAGCCCAACGGGGGGGCGGTCGGAGACCCAGTACTTC.

The rearrangement uses TRBV5-1 and TRBJ1-1; D may be TRBD1 (6 bases). Germline loops: CDR1 SGHRS, CDR2 YFSETQ. The CDR3 sequence is 14 residues long. V shed 0 bases and J shed 5 bases, with 11 bases lying between them. CDR3 bases: TGCGCCAGCAGCTTGGAAAACAGGGAGACTGAAGCTTTCTTT. It translates to CASSLENRETEAFF. Using reference TRBV5-1 and TRBJ1-1 for the parts outside the CDR3, the full variable domain is KAGVTQTPRYLIKTRGQQVTLSCSPISGHRSVSWYQQTPGQGLQFLFEYFSETQRNKGNFPGRFSGRQFSNSRSEMNVSTLELGDSALYLCASSLENRETEAFFGQGTRLTVV.

This clone appeared a few times. The rearrangement links TRBV5-1 to TRBJ1-1; TRBD1 might be the D (6 bases). The V end lost 2 bases, the J end lost 1 base, and 12 bases lay between the germline ends. The CDR3 is made up of 15 amino acids. Per the germline V gene, CDR1 is SGHRS and CDR2 is YFSETQ. The CDR3 here is CASSFGAGANTEAFF. The CDR3, as DNA: TGCGCCAGCAGCTTTGGCGCAGGGGCGAACACTGAAGCTTTCTTT. The full variable domain, with the rest looked up from reference TRBV5-1 and TRBJ1-1, is KAGVTQTPRYLIKTRGQQVTLSCSPISGHRSVSWYQQTPGQGLQFLFEYFSETQRNKGNFPGRFSGRQFSNSRSEMNVSTLELGDSALYLCASSFGAGANTEAFFGQGTRLTVV.

The J gene is TRBJ2-7, the V gene TRBV21-1; TRBD1 is the table's D call and was not checked against the DNA. TRBV21-1 is noted as a pseudogene. The length of the CDR3 is 11 residues. For the CDR3, the DNA is TGTGCCAGCAGCACCCACTACGAGCAGTACTTC. It specifies CASSTHYEQYF.

The chain is built from TRBV7-2 and TRBJ1-2, with D possibly being TRBD1 (5 bases). The V end lost 3 bases, the J end lost 4 bases, and 12 bases lay between the germline ends. Germline V CDR1 and CDR2: SGHTA, FQGNSA. The CDR3 is made up of 14 amino acids. The CDR3 DNA follows: TGTGCCAGCAGCTTTGAAGGGGTCGGCTATGGCTACACCTTC. It is translated as CASSFEGVGYGYTF.

The chain joins TRBV9 to TRBJ2-7; 11 bases are a match to TRBD1. V lost 6 bases to trimming and J lost 4 bases; unmatched junction nucleotides: 6. The CDR3 totals 14 residues. Germline V gene lookup returns CDR1 SGDLS and CDR2 YYNGEE. The chain's CDR3 is CASTRGQGAYEQYV. In DNA, the CDR3 is TGTGCCAGCACTAGAGGACAGGGGGCGTACGAGCAGTACGTC.

This clone was observed a handful of times. The chain links TRBV2 to TRBJ2-1, with 13 bases matching TRBD2. This CDR3 spans 14 amino acids. Germline CDR1 is SNHLY and CDR2 is FYNNEI. Unmatched junction bases numbered 12, after V lost 10 bases and J lost 12 bases. The chain's CDR3 is CATKGLAGSLGQFF. The CDR3 DNA is TGTGCCACCAAGGGACTAGCGGGATCGTTGGGGCAGTTCTTC.

This clone was seen a single time. The chain employs TRBV6-5 and TRBJ2-7; possible D gene TRBD2, 5 bases. The CDR3 is 15 amino acids. V dropped 6 bases and J dropped 0 bases, with 15 bases sitting between them. Germline V gene lookup returns CDR1 MNHEY and CDR2 SVGAGI. CDR3 residues: CASSTRALSSYEQYF. In DNA form, the CDR3 reads TGTGCCAGCAGCACTAGGGCCTTGAGCTCCTACGAGCAGTACTTC.

V usage is TRBV27 and J usage is TRBJ1-2, with 7 positions matching TRBD1. This CDR3 contains 15 residues. Germline CDR1 MNHEY, CDR2 SMNVEV (reference sequence). The V segment lost 5 bases and the J segment 2 bases; nucleotides outside the gene matches: 8. CDR3 protein: CASSPGVGGNYGYTF. The CDR3 DNA follows: TGTGCCAGCAGTCCCGGGGTAGGGGGCAACTATGGCTACACCTTC.

The rearrangement uses TRBV7-9 and TRBJ2-3; the match to TRBD2 covers 7 bases. This CDR3 has 14 amino acids. The trim removed 6 bases at V and 0 bases at J, leaving 3 bases unmatched. Germline V CDR1 and CDR2: SEHNR, FQNEAQ (reference sequence). The CDR3 DNA is TGTGCCAGCAGTAGGCGGGAGAGCACAGATACGCAGTATTTT. As protein: CASSRRESTDTQYF.

The V call is TRBV2, the J call TRBJ1-5; D not certain. The CDR3 extends over 14 amino acids. From germline, CDR1 is SNHLY and CDR2 FYNNEI. V was shortened by 4 bases and J by 4 bases, with 11 bases between the two germline ends. The CDR3 sequence: CASSVGVGNQPQHF. The CDR3, as DNA: TGTGCCAGCAGTGTGGGAGTGGGGAATCAGCCCCAGCATTTT.

The chain joins TRBV4-1 to TRBJ1-1, with D unresolved. The germline V gene has CDR1 MGHRA and CDR2 YSYEKL. V lost 2 bases, J lost 1 base, and 11 bases lay in between. CDR3 length equals 15 residues. The CDR3 region is CASSQPTGWNTEAFF. The CDR3, as DNA: TGCGCCAGCAGCCAACCGACCGGGTGGAACACTGAAGCTTTCTTT.

This clone was counted once. The chain recombines TRBV2 with TRBJ2-3, with TRBD2 matching 14 bases. CDR1 SNHLY and CDR2 FYNNEI come from the germline V gene. This CDR3 spans 15 amino acids. Trimming at V came to 7 bases and at J to 4 bases, leaving 4 bases not matched to a gene. CDR3 sequence: CASIRLAGGSDTQYF. The CDR3 DNA is TGTGCCAGCATCAGACTAGCGGGGGGGTCAGATACGCAGTATTTT.

The V call is TRBV4-3, the J call TRBJ1-2; 8 positions agree with TRBD1. Per germline, CDR1 LGHNA and CDR2 YSLEER. The CDR3 is 14 residues long. The trim removed 0 bases at V and 6 bases at J, leaving 3 bases unmatched. For the CDR3, the DNA is TGCGCCAGCAGCCAAGACAGGGGGCTGAATGGCTACACCTTC. Translating gives CASSQDRGLNGYTF.

CDR3 coding DNA: TGTGCCATCAGTGGACAGGGGGCGGGCGAGCAGTACTTC. Protein: CAISGQGAGEQYF. The gene calls are TRBV10-3 and TRBJ2-7; 10 bases align to TRBD1. The CDR3 length is 13 residues. CDR1 and CDR2 from the germline V gene are ENHRY and SYGVKD. V shed 4 bases and J 6 bases; nucleotides not matched to a gene: 3.

V is TRBV9 and J is TRBJ1-1, with D uncertain. Germline values: CDR1 SGDLS, CDR2 YYNGEE. CDR3 size: 13 residues. V gave up 2 bases and J gave up 2 bases, with 7 bases separating them. The CDR3 DNA sequence: TGTGCCAGCAGCGTGTCAACAAACACTGAAGCTTTCTTT. Protein product: CASSVSTNTEAFF.

This clone occurred a few times. The chain employs TRBV4-3 and TRBJ2-5; 10 nucleotides match TRBD2. V shed 2 bases and J 5 bases; nucleotides not matched to a gene: 5. Per germline, CDR1 LGHNA and CDR2 YSLEER. CDR3 length equals 15 residues. The CDR3 nucleotides are TGCGCCAGCAGCCAAAGCGGGGGGGCGGCGGAGACCCAGTACTTC. Translating gives CASSQSGGAAETQYF.

The V and J genes are TRBV5-1 and TRBJ2-1; TRBD2 agrees at 12 bases. The V gene end was trimmed by 4 bases and the J gene end by 5 bases; junction bases not matched to a gene: 4. The CDR3 has 15 amino acids. The germline gives CDR1 SGHRS, CDR2 YFSETQ. CDR3 in DNA: TGCGCCAGCAGCCAGACTAGCGGGGGCCACAATGAGCAGTTCTTC. Translation gives CASSQTSGGHNEQFF.

V gene TRBV18 combines with J gene TRBJ2-1; no clear D. Looked up from germline, CDR1 is KGHSH and CDR2 is LQKENI. This CDR3 comprises 13 residues. V lost 6 bases, J lost 0 bases, and 6 bases lay in between. For the CDR3, the DNA is TGTGCCAGCTCGACGGGCTCCTACAATGAGCAGTTCTTC. Its protein product is CASSTGSYNEQFF.